The 27 T cell receptor beta chains below come from one sample, sequenced in a study of T cell changes during pregnancy in multiple sclerosis. The repertoire was sequenced with immunoSEQ multiplex PCR; TCRdb's copy has only in-frame clones and lacks some. The sample records more than 80,000 clones, about 91% being singletons. The material was PBMCs, obtained in the first trimester of pregnancy. Receptors originate from a female donor in good health, serving as a control in a pregnancy study. Some clones in this sample may be carry-over from other donors' samples.

The chain has TRBV7-9 and TRBJ2-2; 10 bases align to TRBD1. The germline gives CDR1 SEHNR, CDR2 FQNEAQ (reference sequence). The CDR3 extends over 14 amino acids. V lost 5 bases, J lost 3 bases, and 0 bases stayed unmatched. CDR3 sequence: CASSGQGDTGELFF. The CDR3 DNA reads as TGTGCCAGCAGCGGACAGGGGGACACCGGGGAGCTGTTTTTT.

The chain recombines TRBV7-9 with TRBJ1-5, with D possibly matching TRBD1 (5 bases). Per germline, CDR1 SEHNR and CDR2 FQNEAQ (reference sequence). This CDR3 spans 18 amino acids. The V and J ends lost 1 base and 3 bases respectively, with 19 bases between them. The CDR3 is CASSLVQRGLFPNQPQHF. The CDR3 coding sequence is TGTGCCAGCAGCTTAGTCCAGCGGGGCCTTTTTCCCAATCAGCCCCAGCATTTT.

The chain links TRBV5-1 to TRBJ2-2; weak D call: TRBD1 (6 bases). The germline CDR1 and CDR2 sequences are SGHRS and YFSETQ. The CDR3 has 15 amino acids. V was cut by 0 bases and J by 7 bases, with 13 bases left in between. The CDR3 bases are TGCGCCAGCAGCTTGGCCCCTCGAGGGGGCGGGGAGCTGTTTTTT. As protein: CASSLAPRGGGELFF. The full variable domain, with the rest looked up from reference TRBV5-1 and TRBJ2-2, is KAGVTQTPRYLIKTRGQQVTLSCSPISGHRSVSWYQQTPGQGLQFLFEYFSETQRNKGNFPGRFSGRQFSNSRSEMNVSTLELGDSALYLCASSLAPRGGGELFFGEGSRLTVL.

The J gene is TRBJ1-2, the V gene TRBV5-4; the match to TRBD1 covers 9 bases. Germline trimming cut 2 bases from V and 6 bases from J; bases unmatched to any gene: 2. CDR3 length: 13 residues. Germline lookup yields CDR1 SGHNT and CDR2 YYREEE (reference sequence). Here the CDR3 DNA reads TGTGCCAGCAGCTTAACAGGGGGCGATGGCTACACCTTC. Encoded protein: CASSLTGGDGYTF.

This clone was detected once. This chain uses TRBV7-9 with TRBJ2-2; 13 bases match TRBD2. The V and J ends lost 5 bases and 3 bases, in that order; junction bases with no gene match: 6. CDR3 size: 17 residues. The germline V gene encodes CDR1 SEHNR and CDR2 FQNEAQ (reference sequence). CDR3 sequence: CASSVLAGGLDTGELFF. For the CDR3, the DNA is TGTGCCAGCAGCGTACTAGCGGGGGGGTTGGACACCGGGGAGCTGTTTTTT. The variable domain in full, completed from reference TRBV7-9 and TRBJ2-2, reads DTGVSQNPRHKITKRGQNVTFRCDPISEHNRLYWYRQTLGQGPEFLTYFQNEAQLEKSRLLSDRFSAERPKGSFSTLEIQRTEQGDSAMYLCASSVLAGGLDTGELFFGEGSRLTVL.

V and J are TRBV25-1 and TRBJ2-3; 13 nucleotides align to TRBD2. Trimming at V came to 4 bases and at J to 4 bases, leaving 8 bases not matched to a gene. Germline V gene sequence: CDR1 MGHDK, CDR2 SYGVNS. CDR3 size: 17 residues. The CDR3 sequence is CASSALGLAGRSDTQYF. CDR3 in DNA: TGTGCCAGCAGTGCCTTGGGACTAGCGGGGAGGTCAGATACGCAGTATTTT.

The chain joins TRBV6-6 to TRBJ2-1; 7 bases map to TRBD1. This CDR3 is built from 14 residues. The ends lost 0 bases at V and 4 bases at J; junction bases unmatched: 0. CDR1 and CDR2 (germline): MNHNY, SVGAGI (reference sequence). CDR3 bases: TGTGCCAGCAGTTACTCGGACAGGTACAATGAGCAGTTCTTC. Amino acids: CASSYSDRYNEQFF.

This clone occurred a few times. The chain uses TRBV5-1 and TRBJ2-3; 13 bases match TRBD2. Trimming took 4 bases from V and 7 from J; bases not matched to a gene: 6. Germline values: CDR1 SGHRS, CDR2 YFSETQ. This CDR3 comprises 15 residues. The CDR3 bases are TGCGCCAGCAGCGTGGGACTAGCGGGGTCGAATACGCAGTATTTT. Translated, it gives CASSVGLAGSNTQYF.

This clone has a single count. The chain combines TRBV5-4 with TRBJ1-4; TRBD1 might be the D (5 bases). Per the germline V gene, CDR1 is SGHNT and CDR2 is YYREEE (reference sequence). V lost 2 bases and J 4 bases, leaving 15 bases between the germline ends. CDR3 length: 16 amino acids. CDR3 DNA: TGTGCCAGCAGCTTCGGGGGACCCGGTGATAATGAAAAACTGTTTTTT. Translating it yields CASSFGGPGDNEKLFF.

The chain uses TRBV2 and TRBJ1-1; TRBD1 agrees at 9 bases. Germline V CDR1 and CDR2: SNHLY, FYNNEI. V was pared by 4 bases and J by 6 bases, with 6 bases of the junction left unmatched. This CDR3 has 14 residues. CDR3 residues: CASSADRGYAEAFF. The CDR3 bases are TGTGCCAGCAGTGCCGACAGGGGGTACGCTGAAGCTTTCTTT.

The chain links TRBV28 to TRBJ1-1; TRBD1 agrees at 7 bases. CDR3 length: 14 residues. Germline V gene sequence: CDR1 MDHEN, CDR2 SYDVKM. The ends lost 3 bases at V and 1 base at J; junction bases unmatched: 2. The CDR3 is CASSFSGGNTEAFF. CDR3 DNA sequence: TGTGCCAGCAGTTTTTCAGGGGGGAACACTGAAGCTTTCTTT.

The sample holds a few counts of this clone. The rearrangement uses TRBV7-9 and TRBJ2-1; TRBD1 is a possible D gene (5 bases). The CDR3 has 14 amino acids. V lost 5 bases to trimming and J lost 4 bases, with 12 bases between them. CDR1 and CDR2 (germline): SEHNR, FQNEAQ (reference sequence). CDR3 loop: CASSAGLRYNEQFF. The DNA for the CDR3 is TGTGCCAGCAGCGCAGGGTTACGGTACAATGAGCAGTTCTTC.

The rearrangement uses TRBV6-6 and TRBJ2-7, with a weak D call TRBD1 (5 bases). The CDR3 is 15 residues long. V gave up 2 bases and J gave up 7 bases, with 18 bases separating them. From germline, CDR1 is MNHNY and CDR2 SVGAGI (reference sequence). The CDR3 DNA is TGTGCCAGCAGTTACACCCTAGGCAGGGCTGGGGAGCAGTACTTC. This sequence encodes CASSYTLGRAGEQYF.

This chain connects TRBV7-8 to TRBJ2-5; 8 nucleotides line up with TRBD1. Trimming took 3 bases from V and 5 from J; bases not matched to a gene: 11. The CDR3 runs 16 residues. CDR1 and CDR2 (germline): SGHVS, FQNEAQ. The CDR3 region is CASSFYGTGGSETQYF. In DNA, the CDR3 is TGTGCCAGCAGCTTTTACGGGACAGGTGGTTCGGAGACCCAGTACTTC.

The gene calls are TRBV4-1 and TRBJ2-7, with TRBD1 identical over 7 bases. The CDR3 totals 15 residues. The germline gives CDR1 MGHRA, CDR2 YSYEKL. After removal of 4 bases from V and 0 bases from J, the junction contained 6 bases not matched to a gene. The CDR3 DNA reads as TGCGCCAGCAGCCGAGGGACAGCTAGCTCCTACGAGCAGTACTTC. Its translation is CASSRGTASSYEQYF.

The sample holds one count of this clone. The V and J genes are TRBV25-1 and TRBJ2-1; TRBD2 matches 8 bases. The CDR3 covers 13 residues. V shed 7 bases and J 3 bases; nucleotides not matched to a gene: 2. The V gene's germline CDR1 is MGHDK and CDR2 SYGVNS. DNA of the CDR3: TGTGCCAGCAAGCGGGAGTTCTACAATGAGCAGTTCTTC. This sequence encodes CASKREFYNEQFF.

The chain has TRBV9 and TRBJ1-1; D is unresolved. Germline V gene data show CDR1 as SGDLS and CDR2 as YYNGEE. The CDR3 length is 13 residues. Trimming took off 0 bases at V and 1 base at J, with 4 bases between the two ends. CDR3 coding DNA: TGTGCCAGCAGCGTAGAACAGAACACTGAAGCTTTCTTT. It yields the protein CASSVEQNTEAFF.

The chain employs TRBV28 and TRBJ2-7; 8 bases fit TRBD1. This CDR3 comprises 14 residues. Losses at the gene ends were 6 bases for V and 5 bases for J; bases not matched to a gene: 9. Germline CDR1 MDHEN, CDR2 SYDVKM. The CDR3 protein is CASRGWTGRHEQYF. CDR3 nucleotide sequence: TGTGCCAGCAGAGGATGGACAGGGAGACACGAGCAGTACTTC. Full variable domain (remainder filled in from reference TRBV28 and TRBJ2-7): DVKVTQSSRYLVKRTGEKVFLECVQDMDHENMFWYRQDPGLGLRLIYFSYDVKMKEKGDIPEGYSVSREKKERFSLILESASTNQTSMYLCASRGWTGRHEQYFGPGTRLTVT.

V is TRBV7-2 and J is TRBJ2-5, with 8 bases identical to TRBD2. The DNA end is a closer match to TRBJ2-7, so the J assignment may be wrong. The CDR3 loop spans 16 amino acids. The V gene's germline CDR1 is SGHTA and CDR2 FQGNSA. Written as DNA, the CDR3 is TGTGCCAGCAGCTTAAGGGCTAGCGGGCGATCCTACGAGCAGTACTTC. This encodes CASSLRASGRSYEQYF.

The chain couples TRBV9 to TRBJ1-6; TRBD1 agrees at 7 bases. Germline V CDR1 and CDR2: SGDLS, YYNGEE. The CDR3 consists of 14 residues. Trimming took 4 bases from V and 6 from J; bases not matched to a gene: 4. The CDR3 DNA is TGTGCCAGCAGCCCCGGGACAGTTAATTCACCCCTCCACTTT. Amino acids: CASSPGTVNSPLHF.

This chain connects TRBV28 to TRBJ1-1; D possibly corresponds to TRBD1 (5 bases). Germline V gives CDR1 MDHEN, CDR2 SYDVKM. The CDR3 spans 13 residues. V was clipped by 6 bases and J by 5 bases, with 13 bases between them. The CDR3 here is CASSSNGGTEAFF. The CDR3 DNA follows: TGTGCCAGCAGCTCTAACGGGGGGACTGAAGCTTTCTTT.

This clone has a handful of counts. The gene calls are TRBV15 and TRBJ1-2; D gene unclear. V was clipped by 5 bases and J by 8 bases, with 15 bases between them. Germline lookup yields CDR1 LNHNV and CDR2 YYDKDF (reference sequence). The CDR3 covers 13 residues. The CDR3: CATSVGEVDGYTF. Here the CDR3 DNA reads TGTGCCACCAGCGTTGGGGAGGTGGACGGCTACACCTTC.

This chain uses TRBV5-1 with TRBJ2-3; a possible D gene is TRBD2 (6 bases). With 0 bases removed from V and 0 bases from J, the gap between germline ends came to 8 bases. The germline CDR1 and CDR2 sequences are SGHRS and YFSETQ. CDR3 size: 15 residues. CDR3 residues: CASSLVAGSTDTQYF. The CDR3 bases are TGCGCCAGCAGCTTGGTGGCGGGGAGCACAGATACGCAGTATTTT. Using reference TRBV5-1 and TRBJ2-3 for the parts outside the CDR3, the full variable domain is KAGVTQTPRYLIKTRGQQVTLSCSPISGHRSVSWYQQTPGQGLQFLFEYFSETQRNKGNFPGRFSGRQFSNSRSEMNVSTLELGDSALYLCASSLVAGSTDTQYFGPGTRLTVL.

The gene calls are TRBV9 and TRBJ2-7; a possible D gene is TRBD2 (6 bases). CDR1 and CDR2 from the germline V gene are SGDLS and YYNGEE. The CDR3 sequence is 14 residues long. V was cut by 0 bases and J by 2 bases, with 9 bases left in between. For the CDR3, the DNA is TGTGCCAGCAGCGTAGCGGGAGCGGCCTACGAGCAGTACTTC. Translation: CASSVAGAAYEQYF.

This chain uses TRBV11-2 with TRBJ2-3; 10 nucleotides line up with TRBD2. The germline gives CDR1 SGHAT, CDR2 FQNNGV. This CDR3 region has 17 residues. The V and J ends lost 0 bases and 6 bases, in that order; junction bases with no gene match: 9. As DNA, the CDR3 is TGTGCCAGCAGCTTAGAAATCCTAGCGGGAGTGTCCGATACGCAGTATTTT. Translation gives CASSLEILAGVSDTQYF.

CDR3 sequence reads: CASSQDVRVREKLFF. CDR3 bases: TGTGCCAGCAGCCAAGATGTACGGGTTCGAGAAAAACTGTTTTTT. This chain connects TRBV14 to TRBJ1-4, with D unresolved. The CDR3 has 15 amino acids. Looked up from germline, CDR1 is SGHDN and CDR2 is FVKESK. Trimming removed 0 bases at V and 8 bases at J, with 13 bases between. The full variable domain, completed using reference TRBV14 and TRBJ1-4, is EAGVTQFPSHSVIEKGQTVTLRCDPISGHDNLYWYRRVMGKEIKFLLHFVKESKQDESGMPNNRFLAERTGGTYSTLKVQPAELEDSGVYFCASSQDVRVREKLFFGSGTQLSVL.

The rearrangement uses TRBV6-4 and TRBJ2-1; no firm D call. Trimming stripped 0 bases from V and 2 bases from J, with 5 bases between. The CDR3 contains 14 residues. Germline V gene lookup returns CDR1 MRHNA and CDR2 SNTAGT. CDR3 nucleotide sequence: TGTGCCAGCAGTGACTCTACAGCCTACAATGAGCAGTTCTTC. Protein sequence: CASSDSTAYNEQFF.